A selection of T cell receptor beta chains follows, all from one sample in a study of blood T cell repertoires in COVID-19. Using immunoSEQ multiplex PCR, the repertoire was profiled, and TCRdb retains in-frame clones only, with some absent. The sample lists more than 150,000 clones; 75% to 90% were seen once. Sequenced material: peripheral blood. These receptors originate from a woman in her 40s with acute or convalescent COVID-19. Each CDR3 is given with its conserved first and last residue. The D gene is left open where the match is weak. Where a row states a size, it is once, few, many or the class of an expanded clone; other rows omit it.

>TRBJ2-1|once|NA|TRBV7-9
CASTEKKGGSYNEQFF
TGTGCCAGCACTGAAAAAAAAGGGGGCTCCTACAATGAGCAGTTCTTC
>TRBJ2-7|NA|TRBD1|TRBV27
CASSSIWDRESSYEQYF
TGTGCCAGCAGTTCGATCTGGGACAGGGAGTCCTCCTACGAGCAGTACTTC
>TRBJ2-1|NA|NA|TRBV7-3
CASSLNAASENEQFF
TGTGCCAGCAGCTTAAACGCGGCCTCCGAGAATGAGCAGTTCTTC
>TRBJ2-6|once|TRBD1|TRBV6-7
CASSYPGTGGSGANVLTF
TGTGCCAGCAGTTACCCGGGGACAGGGGGTTCTGGGGCCAACGTCCTGACTTTC
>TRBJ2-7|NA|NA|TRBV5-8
CASSYPSTGINYEQYF
TGTGCCAGCTCCTACCCGTCGACGGGAATAAACTACGAGCAGTACTTC
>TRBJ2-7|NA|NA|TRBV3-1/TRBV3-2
CASSQSGLSYEQYF
TGTGCCAGCAGCCAATCGGGACTCTCCTACGAGCAGTACTTC
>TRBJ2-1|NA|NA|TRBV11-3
CASSFLSVDEQFF
TGTGCCAGCAGCTTCTTATCCGTCGATGAGCAGTTCTTC
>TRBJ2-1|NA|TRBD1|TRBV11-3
CASSLVSTGVNEQFF
TGTGCCAGCAGCTTAGTTAGTACAGGGGTGAATGAGCAGTTCTTC
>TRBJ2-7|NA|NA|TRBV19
CASSTGDDYEQYF
TGTGCCAGTAGTACAGGGGACGACTACGAGCAGTACTTC
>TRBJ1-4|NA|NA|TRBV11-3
CASRYRDYNEKLFF
TGTGCCAGCAGGTACAGGGATTATAATGAAAAACTGTTTTTT
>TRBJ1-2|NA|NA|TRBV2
CASSVTPNYGYTF
TGTGCCAGCAGTGTGACTCCTAACTATGGCTACACCTTC
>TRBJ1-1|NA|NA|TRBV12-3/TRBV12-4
CASQGSRNTEAFF
TGTGCCAGCCAGGGGAGTAGGAACACTGAAGCTTTCTTT
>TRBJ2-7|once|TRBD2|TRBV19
CASSIASGETYEQYF
TGTGCCAGTAGTATAGCCAGCGGGGAGACCTACGAGCAGTACTTC
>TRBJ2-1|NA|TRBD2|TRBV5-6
CASSGLAGVNEQFF
TGTGCCAGCAGTGGACTAGCGGGGGTAAATGAGCAGTTCTTC
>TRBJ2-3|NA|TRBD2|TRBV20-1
CSASSRASGRAGADTQYF
TGCAGTGCTAGTTCCCGAGCTAGCGGGAGGGCCGGAGCAGATACGCAGTATTTT
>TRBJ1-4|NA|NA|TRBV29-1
CSVAKGGRYEKLFF
TGCAGCGTTGCTAAGGGGGGGAGGTATGAAAAACTGTTTTTT
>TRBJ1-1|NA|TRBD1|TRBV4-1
CASSQTGQGGTEAFF
TGCGCCAGCAGCCAGACAGGACAGGGGGGGACTGAAGCTTTCTTT
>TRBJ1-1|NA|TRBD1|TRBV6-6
CASSLRPDRGISQENTEAFF
TGTGCCAGCAGTCTACGGCCGGACAGGGGAATATCACAGGAGAACACTGAAGCTTTCTTT
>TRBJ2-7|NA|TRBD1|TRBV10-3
CAISESRDRAYEQYF
TGTGCCATCAGTGAGTCTCGGGACAGAGCCTACGAGCAGTACTTC
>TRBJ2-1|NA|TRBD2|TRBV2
CASSGSGRAYNEQFF
TGTGCCAGCAGTGGTAGCGGGAGGGCCTACAATGAGCAGTTCTTC
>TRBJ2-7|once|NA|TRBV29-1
CSVEDGVRREQYF
TGCAGCGTTGAAGATGGAGTTCGGCGGGAGCAGTACTTC
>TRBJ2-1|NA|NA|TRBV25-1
CASSPSRGPSNEQFF
TGTGCCAGCAGCCCTTCGCGAGGGCCGAGCAATGAGCAGTTCTTC